This T cell receptor beta chain was sequenced in a study of blood T cells in healthy people across ages (dated by TCRdb to about 2015). Regarding the study in general: In model experiments, template switching captured roughly one uniquely barcoded TCR beta cDNA molecule for every two T cells. The study measured age-related changes in TCR beta repertoire diversity using deep sequencing normalized with unique cDNA molecular identifiers. The donors were divided into four age groups: young (average roughly 17 years), middle-aged (roughly 40), aged (approximately 62) and long-lived (82). To avoid experimental bias, donors of different ages were spread randomly across the sequencing lanes. The study analyzed two additional independent replicas of 1 million unique cDNA reads from the same blood draw for two donors, one aged 18 to 29 and one aged 80 or older.

This clonotype was detected a few times. Which antigen it targets is not known. No base quality information exists; no much larger clone differs at one position. Receptors were amplified or captured by 5' RACE. The reads were generated on an Illumina HiSeq 2500. A second PCR of about 7 to 12 cycles was run with a J-beta primer mix and a sample-barcoded 5' primer. A template-switch 5' adaptor carrying 12 random nucleotides introduced a unique molecular identifier onto each TCR beta cDNA molecule. At least 2.5 million CDR3-containing paired-end reads were obtained from each sample. All of the RNA was converted into first-strand cDNA using the Mint cDNA synthesis kit, with a TRBC-specific oligonucleotide serving as the primer. Following uracil-DNA glycosylase treatment, a first 18-cycle PCR with universal primers M1SS and BC2_uni_R was performed on all cDNA. The original methods were these. For normalization, 1 million high-quality reads were randomly selected from each sample, with every read carrying a distinct molecular identifier. Instead of being binned into consensus sequences, reads that shared molecular identifiers were thrown out. MiTCR, run with a Q25 quality threshold and the strictest error-elimination algorithm, handled CDR3 identification, clonotype clustering and error correction. Lower-bound total TCR beta diversity was estimated with a nonparametric unseen species model using Euler transformation. The public reads were reprocessed in TCRdb via fastp at Q25 and MiXCR, keeping in-frame beta chains. A single entry per CDR3 protein holds the most common genes and DNA from its merged rows. These V and J calls derive from TCRdb rather than the authors' analysis. The sample contains about 290,000 distinct CDR3 sequences, around 30% of them found a single time. The ten biggest clones cover 29% of the sample.

Paper-wide results and their limitations: The CMV infection status of donors was not known, potentially confounding age-related changes in expanded clonotypes. Observed TCR beta diversity per million T cells fell roughly linearly with age, and a significant reduction was already apparent by age about 38. Estimates of total diversity from one million sequenced T cells were regarded as lower bounds and underestimates. Because profiling used bulk unsorted PBMCs, naive and antigen-experienced compartments could not be compared conclusively. Compared with the aged group, the long-lived group had more naive CD4+ T cells, fewer expanded clones and increased TCR diversity, a pattern suggesting age selection. There was a strong correlation between observed TCR beta diversity and the percentage of naive T cells measured by flow cytometry.

Donors were 30 to 45 systemically healthy Caucasian individuals from Russia aged roughly 6 to 100 years. Approximately 9 milliliters of peripheral blood were collected from each donor into EDTA-treated Vacutainer tubes. PBMCs were isolated by Ficoll-Paque density-gradient centrifugation, with at least 7 million obtained per sample. Trizol reagent was used to extract total RNA from PBMCs, with at least 5.5 micrograms per sample. The percentages of naive CD45RAhigh/CD27high T cells were determined by flow cytometry on a PBMC aliquot from every donor. V is clipped by 2 bases and J by 3 bases, and the sequence between their germline boundaries is 10 bases long. CDR1 and CDR2, per the germline V gene, are MDHEN and SYDVKM. The CDR3 has 14 amino acids, counting the end cysteine and phenylalanine. Only the CDR3 DNA is retained, 42 bases long and in frame from the first base.

Here the chain combines TRBV28 and TRBJ1-2; matching of 5 bases hints at TRBD1 as the D gene. This receptor was identified in a woman in her seventies in good health. The specimen sequenced was blood. The CDR3 region reads CASSLSRDHYGYTF. The nucleotide sequence reads as follows: TGTGCCAGCAGTTTAAGCAGGGATCACTATGGCTACACCTTC.